Each of the 26 T cell receptor beta chains below was sequenced from the same sample in a study of cytomegalovirus exposure and HLA in healthy donors. The PCR was carried out with 60 Vbeta primers and 13 Jbeta primers. Profiling relied on immunoSEQ multiplex PCR, and the TCRdb table lists in-frame clones only, not all of them. The profile covers around 150,000 clones, with approximately 78% appearing a single time and approximately 3.1% taken by the ten largest. Material for sequencing was PBMCs. Every receptor here comes from a woman aged 40 to 50 in good health and CMV-seronegative.

The V call is TRBV5-6, the J call TRBJ2-5; perhaps TRBD2 as D (6 bases). The V and J ends lost 3 bases and 5 bases respectively, with 20 bases between them. Germline loops: CDR1 SGHDT, CDR2 YYEEEE. The CDR3 runs 16 residues. The CDR3 sequence is CASSSGGRDSGETQYF. In DNA, the CDR3 is TGTGCCAGCAGCTCTGGGGGGAGAGACTCCGGGGAGACCCAGTACTTC.

On this clone: This specimen includes other DNA sequences encoding the same CDR3. This rearrangement joins TRBV6-5 to TRBJ1-2; a weak D match, TRBD1 (6 bases). V gave up 0 bases and J gave up 6 bases, with 14 bases separating them. Germline CDR1 MNHEY, CDR2 SVGAGI. The CDR3 is 15 amino acids. CDR3: CASSYSDSLFDGYTF. DNA for the CDR3: TGTGCCAGCAGTTACTCGGACAGTCTATTCGATGGCTACACCTTC.

The gene calls are TRBV19 and TRBJ2-3; 8 bases fit TRBD1. This CDR3 contains 14 residues. With 4 bases clipped from V and 5 bases from J, the junction kept 5 bases outside the gene matches. CDR1 is LNHDA and CDR2 is SQIVND in the germline V gene (reference sequence). The chain's CDR3 is CASSNGQGRDTQYF. CDR3 coding DNA: TGTGCCAGTAGTAACGGACAGGGAAGAGATACGCAGTATTTT.

The rearrangement joins TRBV6-1 to TRBJ1-4, with D perhaps matching TRBD1 (6 bases). Germline V CDR1 and CDR2: MNHNS, SASEGT. V lost 4 bases to trimming and J lost 8 bases, with 14 bases between them. This CDR3 contains 14 residues. The chain's CDR3 is CASSGQEQQEKLFF. Here the CDR3 DNA reads TGTGCCAGCAGTGGACAGGAACAACAGGAAAAACTGTTTTTT.

This chain uses TRBV21-1 with TRBJ2-5; the table's TRBD1 call for D was not verified on the DNA. TRBV21-1 corresponds to a pseudogene. The CDR3 runs to 17 residues. The CDR3 DNA is TGTGCCAGCAGCAAAGTTTTTAGGGGCTCCCTAAGGGAGACCCAGTACTTC. Encoded protein: CASSKVFRGSLRETQYF.

This chain connects TRBV28 to TRBJ1-6; D uncertain. Between the trimmed V and J ends, which lost 0 bases and 7 bases, there was a span of 13 bases. This CDR3 region has 16 residues. Germline values: CDR1 MDHEN, CDR2 SYDVKM. CDR3 in DNA: TGTGCCAGCAGTTTATGGCTCCAAGCGGGGAATTCACCCCTCCACTTT. It encodes CASSLWLQAGNSPLHF.

The chain combines TRBV7-9 with TRBJ1-1, with D hard to call. There are 14 residues in the CDR3. Trimming left V 3 bases short and J 0 bases short, with 8 bases between. CDR1 is SEHNR and CDR2 is FQNEAQ in the germline V gene (reference sequence). In DNA, the CDR3 is TGTGCCAGCAGCTTTGGAGGACTGAACACTGAAGCTTTCTTT. Encoded protein: CASSFGGLNTEAFF.

The chain couples TRBV6-5 to TRBJ2-7; 7 positions match TRBD1. CDR3 size: 12 residues. Germline CDR1 reads MNHEY; CDR2 reads SVGAGI. The ends lost 11 bases at V and 2 bases at J; junction bases unmatched: 6. The CDR3 protein is CAAWTGPYEQYF. Here the CDR3 DNA reads TGTGCCGCCTGGACAGGACCCTACGAGCAGTACTTC.

CDR3 amino acids: CASSEYPLGDTEAFF. As DNA, the CDR3 is TGTGCCAGCAGCGAGTATCCGCTCGGGGACACTGAAGCTTTCTTT. The chain couples TRBV28 to TRBJ1-1; D gene unclear. The CDR3 has 15 residues. Germline V gene lookup returns CDR1 MDHEN and CDR2 SYDVKM. The V and J ends lost 6 bases and 3 bases respectively, with 17 bases between them.

CDR3 in amino acids: CASGGRANTYGYTF. Written as DNA, the CDR3 is TGTGCCAGCGGGGGCAGAGCTAACACCTATGGCTACACCTTC. The chain couples TRBV2 to TRBJ1-2; D is possibly TRBD1 (6 bases). This CDR3 has 14 amino acids. Germline V gene sequence: CDR1 SNHLY, CDR2 FYNNEI. V was clipped by 8 bases and J by 4 bases, with 17 bases between them.

The chain links TRBV11-2 to TRBJ1-1, with 7 nucleotides matching TRBD1. The V and J ends lost 5 bases and 5 bases, in that order; junction bases with no gene match: 11. CDR1 is SGHAT, CDR2 FQNNGV, per germline. The CDR3 has 15 amino acids. For the CDR3, the DNA is TGTGCCAGCAGCCGATCCTCGAGGGGGCTGACTGAAGCTTTCTTT. This gives the protein CASSRSSRGLTEAFF.

This chain uses TRBV11-1 with TRBJ2-3; D remains ambiguous. Trimming took 5 bases from V and 5 from J, leaving 20 bases between them. Germline CDR1 is SGHAT and CDR2 is FQDESV (reference sequence). There are 16 residues in the CDR3. In DNA, the CDR3 is TGTGCCAGCAGCGACCTGTTAGGCGCTAGAAGAGATACGCAGTATTTT. The encoded protein is CASSDLLGARRDTQYF.

In DNA form, the CDR3 reads TGTGCCAGCAGCTTGCCCCAGGCTAGCCGAGGCGGTACGCAGTATTTT. Translating it yields CASSLPQASRGGTQYF. V gene TRBV7-2 combines with J gene TRBJ2-3; tentative D call: TRBD2 (5 bases). The V and J ends lost 3 bases and 8 bases respectively, with 21 bases between them. This CDR3 has 16 amino acids. Germline values: CDR1 SGHTA, CDR2 FQGNSA.

V is TRBV5-1 and J is TRBJ2-5, with D perhaps TRBD2 (6 bases). V was pared by 0 bases and J by 6 bases, with 12 bases between. Germline CDR1 is SGHRS and CDR2 is YFSETQ. CDR3 length: 14 residues. CDR3 residues: CASSLGQEGKTQYF. CDR3 coding DNA: TGCGCCAGCAGCTTGGGCCAGGAGGGAAAGACCCAGTACTTC.

The V and J genes are TRBV18 and TRBJ2-3, with 7 bases that match TRBD1. Germline values: CDR1 KGHSH, CDR2 LQKENI. Trimming at V came to 3 bases and at J to 6 bases, leaving 15 bases not matched to a gene. The CDR3 is 17 residues long. The CDR3 here is CASSPQARGPSGDTQYF. For the CDR3, the DNA is TGTGCCAGCTCACCTCAGGCGAGGGGGCCCTCGGGTGATACGCAGTATTTT.

This clone was observed a handful of times. The chain is built from TRBV2 and TRBJ1-6; 8 bases map to TRBD1. Unmatched junction bases numbered 6, after V lost 6 bases and J lost 5 bases. Germline V gene sequence: CDR1 SNHLY, CDR2 FYNNEI. The CDR3 has 15 amino acids. CDR3 residues: CASRGQGPHNSPLHF. CDR3 DNA sequence: TGTGCCAGCAGAGGACAGGGCCCCCATAATTCACCCCTCCACTTT.

The gene calls are TRBV12-2 and TRBJ1-4; TRBD1 is taken as the D call from the table, unchecked against the DNA. TRBV12-2 is a listed pseudogene. The CDR3 is 17 residues long. CDR3 nucleotides: TGTGCAAGTCGCTTACCCGGGACAGGAGCCCTCCGGGGGAAACTGTTTTTT. It codes for CASRLPGTGALRGKLFF.

V gene TRBV2 combines with J gene TRBJ1-4, with D unresolved. Trimming cost V 8 bases and J 8 bases, with 9 bases left between them. This CDR3 region has 11 residues. Germline V gene data show CDR1 as SNHLY and CDR2 as FYNNEI. Written as DNA, the CDR3 is TGTGCCAGCGTTCGGGAAGAAAAACTGTTTTTT. The encoded protein is CASVREEKLFF. Full variable domain (missing parts from reference TRBV2 and TRBJ1-4): EPEVTQTPSHQVTQMGQEVILRCVPISNHLYFYWYRQILGQKVEFLVSFYNNEISEKSEIFDDQFSVERPDGSNFTLKIRSTKLEDSAMYFCASVREEKLFFGSGTQLSVL.

This clone has more than one count but fewer than ten. This chain links TRBV5-1 with TRBJ2-1; 7 nucleotides agree with TRBD1. The CDR3 consists of 16 residues. Germline-derived CDR1 and CDR2 are SGHRS and YFSETQ. Trimming at V came to 2 bases and at J to 2 bases, leaving 7 bases not matched to a gene. The CDR3 DNA sequence: TGCGCCAGCAGCTTTACTGGGACAGCTACCTACAATGAGCAGTTCTTC. Translation gives CASSFTGTATYNEQFF.

This rearrangement joins TRBV7-3 to TRBJ2-5, with 12 bases lining up with TRBD2. There are 18 residues in the CDR3. The V segment lost 1 base and the J segment 0 bases; nucleotides outside the gene matches: 6. CDR1 SGHTA and CDR2 FQGTGA come from the germline V gene. CDR3 bases: TGTGCCAGCAGCTTAATGGCTAGCGGGGGGGTATACCAAGAGACCCAGTACTTC. Amino acid sequence: CASSLMASGGVYQETQYF.

This sequence joins TRBV6-1 and TRBJ2-3; TRBD1 matches at 10 bases. The trim removed 7 bases at V and 4 bases at J, leaving 5 bases unmatched. The CDR3 covers 14 residues. The germline gives CDR1 MNHNS, CDR2 SASEGT. CDR3 coding DNA: TGTGCCAGCACCAGGGACAGGGGTGCAGATACGCAGTATTTT. Its translation is CASTRDRGADTQYF.

A note on this clone: Other DNA sequences in this sample translate to the same CDR3. The V gene is TRBV5-1, the J gene TRBJ2-3; maybe TRBD1 (6 bases). Germline loops: CDR1 SGHRS, CDR2 YFSETQ. V was trimmed by 0 bases and J by 4 bases, leaving 6 bases between them. This CDR3 spans 13 amino acids. CDR3 DNA sequence: TGCGCCAGCAGCTTGGAGGGGGCAGATACGCAGTATTTT. It translates to CASSLEGADTQYF.

The chain employs TRBV19 and TRBJ2-4; possible D gene TRBD2, 5 bases. Trimming removed 1 base from V and 9 bases from J, with 16 bases in between. In germline, CDR1 is LNHDA, CDR2 SQIVND (reference sequence). This CDR3 has 15 amino acids. The CDR3 nucleotides read TGTGCCAGTAGTATAGCCCCCCGGGGAATACGCATTCAGTACTTC. Its translation is CASSIAPRGIRIQYF.

The chain joins TRBV12-5 to TRBJ2-1; 9 nucleotides align to TRBD2. Germline CDR1 and CDR2: LGHNT and FRNRAP. The ends lost 3 bases at V and 6 bases at J; junction bases unmatched: 6. This CDR3 comprises 15 residues. The CDR3 nucleotides are TGTGCTAGTGGTTTCGGCGGGGGGGCGGGCAATGAGCAGTTCTTC. This gives the protein CASGFGGGAGNEQFF.

This clone occurred a few times. This chain uses TRBV4-1 with TRBJ1-4; no clear D. CDR1 MGHRA and CDR2 YSYEKL come from the germline V gene. The CDR3 totals 15 residues. V was clipped by 4 bases and J by 8 bases, with 17 bases between them. The CDR3 sequence is CASSRTNRDGEKLFF. The CDR3 nucleotides read TGCGCCAGCAGCCGAACGAACCGAGACGGGGAAAAACTGTTTTTT.

The chain joins TRBV15 to TRBJ2-6, with D maybe TRBD1 (5 bases). In germline, CDR1 is LNHNV, CDR2 YYDKDF (reference sequence). The CDR3 loop spans 16 amino acids. Trimming cost V 6 bases and J 4 bases, with 16 bases left between them. CDR3 sequence reads: CATSRRGGTGANVLTF. As DNA, the CDR3 is TGTGCCACCAGTCGAAGGGGCGGCACCGGGGCCAACGTCCTGACTTTC.